These T cell receptor beta chains were read from a single sample in a study of T cells in Graves' hyperthyroidism and ophthalmopathy. Each CDR3 protein is one row after TCRdb ran MiXCR on the multiplex PCR reads. The data hold more than 350,000 distinct CDR3 sequences, with about 15% observed a single time. Sequencing input: blood. These receptors were taken from a woman in her thirties with Graves' hyperthyroidism. The CDR3 runs from the conserved cysteine through the conserved F or W. D genes are given only for firm matches. A row's size may be missing; if present it is once, few, many or a size class.

TRBJ1-2,TRBV27,15,many,TRBD1,CASNPSGTGLYGYTF,TGTGCCAGCAACCCTTCCGGGACAGGACTCTATGGCTACACCTTC
TRBJ2-3,TRBV6-1,15,many,TRBD2,CASRVAGNFADTQYF,TGTGCCAGCAGAGTAGCGGGAAACTTCGCAGATACGCAGTATTTT
TRBJ2-5,TRBV2,14,.,.,CASRTSPVILAQYF,.
TRBJ2-1,TRBV28,17,many,.,CASSLEWGGGDYNEQFF,TGTGCCAGCAGTTTAGAATGGGGCGGTGGGGACTACAATGAGCAGTTCTTC
TRBJ1-1,TRBV29-1,14,few,TRBD1,CSGGQQGTGTEAFF,TGCAGCGGCGGACAACAGGGGACGGGCACTGAAGCTTTCTTT
TRBJ2-7,TRBV28,15,.,.,CASSAAGTGSYEQYF,TGTGCCAGCAGTGCCGCCGGGACGGGATCCTACGAGCAGTACTTC
TRBJ2-1,TRBV3-1,13,many,.,CASSPIKGTEQFF,TGTGCCAGCAGCCCGATCAAAGGGACTGAGCAGTTCTTC
TRBJ2-3,TRBV11-2,16,many,TRBD2,CASSSRTSGSIYTQYF,TGTGCCAGCAGCTCGAGGACTAGCGGGAGCATCTATACGCAGTATTTT
TRBJ2-7,TRBV6-1,15,many,TRBD1,CASSEGPGQGYEQYF,TGTGCCAGCAGTGAAGGGCCGGGACAGGGGTACGAGCAGTACTTC
TRBJ2-3,TRBV27,16,many,TRBD1,CASSPRTGGVGDTQYF,TGTGCCAGCAGTCCGCGGACAGGGGGCGTTGGAGATACGCAGTATTTT
TRBJ2-4,TRBV2,17,.,.,CASLVGSTRPAKNIQYF,TGTGCCTCGTTAGTAGGTTCTACAAGGCCAGCCAAAAACATTCAGTACTTC
TRBJ2-2,TRBV19,15,.,TRBD1,CASKDRAERTGELFF,TGTGCCAGTAAGGACAGGGCTGAACGGACCGGGGAGCTGTTTTTT
TRBJ1-2,TRBV14,12,few,.,CASSQNSYGYTF,TGTGCCAGCAGCCAAAACAGCTATGGCTACACCTTC
TRBJ1-5,TRBV20-1,17,many,TRBD1,CSARAGGDRVSNQPQHF,TGCAGTGCTAGAGCAGGTGGGGACAGGGTGAGCAATCAGCCCCAGCATTTT
TRBJ2-3,TRBV11-2,17,.,TRBD2,CASSFSGRDIWSDTQYF,TGTGCCAGCAGCTTTAGCGGGAGGGATATTTGGTCAGATACGCAGTATTTT
TRBJ2-2,TRBV6-1,12,many,.,CASRRGAGELFF,TGTGCCAGCCGGAGGGGGGCCGGGGAGCTGTTTTTT